These T cell receptor beta chains were read from a single sample in a study of T cell responses to AZD1222 COVID-19 vaccine. Profiled with immunoSEQ multiplex PCR; TCRdb holds only in-frame clones, not every one. The table lists 100,000 to 150,000 clones, 85% of them singletons. The input for sequencing was peripheral blood, taken 28 days after the second dose of the MenACWY control vaccine. These receptors were collected from an adult who received the MenACWY meningococcal vaccine as a control. The CDR3 runs from the conserved cysteine through the conserved F or W. D genes are given only for firm matches. Rows give clone size only sometimes, using once, few, many, or a class for an expanded clone.

V gene	D gene	clone size	J gene	CDR3 DNA	CDR3 protein
TRBV29-1	.	.	TRBJ2-5	TGCAGCGTTGAACACAGGGCCGGAGAGACCCAGTACTTC	CSVEHRAGETQYF
TRBV7-9	.	.	TRBJ1-2	TGTGCCAGCAGCGACCGTATAGGGGGCTACACCTTC	CASSDRIGGYTF
TRBV6-5	.	once	TRBJ1-5	TGTGCCAGCAGATATGGACGGAGGCAGCCCCAGCATTTT	CASRYGRRQPQHF
TRBV28	.	.	TRBJ1-1	TGTGCCAGCAGTTTAGTTCGGGCGAACACTGAAGCTTTCTTT	CASSLVRANTEAFF
TRBV5-1	TRBD1	.	TRBJ1-2	TGCGCCAGCAGCGGAGACAGGGTGGGCTATGGCTACACCTTC	CASSGDRVGYGYTF
TRBV24-1	.	.	TRBJ2-3	TGTGCCACCAGTGATTTGCGGACACCCCCTAGCACAGATACGCAGTATTTT	CATSDLRTPPSTDTQYF
TRBV5-6	.	.	TRBJ1-2	TGTGCCAGCAGCCCCTCGGACAGCCGCTATGGCTACACCTTC	CASSPSDSRYGYTF
TRBV28	.	.	TRBJ1-1	TGTGCCAGCAGTTTATGGCTCGGGAGAAACACTGAAGCTTTCTTT	CASSLWLGRNTEAFF
TRBV11-3	TRBD1	.	TRBJ1-1	TGTGCCAGCAGCTCTCCCAGGGGGAAAGCTTTCTTT	CASSSPRGKAFF
TRBV18	TRBD2	.	TRBJ2-1	TGTGCCAGCTCACCCAGCGGGAATAGGGGTGAGCAGTTCTTC	CASSPSGNRGEQFF
TRBV23-1	TRBD1	.	TRBJ1-5	TGCGCCAGCAGAAAGGGGGCGCGGGAGTATCAGCCCCAGCATTTT	CASRKGAREYQPQHF
TRBV18	.	.	TRBJ2-1	TGTGCCAGCTCACCGGGCCGCTACAATGAGCAGTTCTTC	CASSPGRYNEQFF
TRBV2	.	.	TRBJ2-4	TGTGCCAGCAGGAGAAGGGAGAACATTCAGTACTTC	CASRRRENIQYF
TRBV2	TRBD1	.	TRBJ1-2	TGTGCCAGCAGTGTTAACAGGGGTGGCTACACCTTC	CASSVNRGGYTF
TRBV7-8	.	.	TRBJ1-2	TGTGCCAGCAGCTTAGGAACAGTTAACTATGGCTACACCTTC	CASSLGTVNYGYTF
TRBV29-1	.	.	TRBJ1-4	TGCAGCGTTGTTGGGGAGGGCTATGCAACTAATGAAAAACTGTTTTTT	CSVVGEGYATNEKLFF
TRBV29-1	TRBD2	.	TRBJ2-7	TGCAGCGTTGAAGGTGGGAGGGACCAGGACGAGCAGTACTTC	CSVEGGRDQDEQYF
TRBV6-2/TRBV6-3	.	.	TRBJ1-1	TGTGCCAGCAGTTACTCAGGGTTGGGCACTGAAGCTTTCTTT	CASSYSGLGTEAFF
TRBV5-1	.	.	TRBJ2-2	TGCGCCAGCAGCTCGCCACATACAGGGTTGAACACCGGGGAGCTGTTTTTT	CASSSPHTGLNTGELFF
TRBV5-1	TRBD1	.	TRBJ2-7	TGCGCCAGCAGCTCAGGACAGGGGGCCCACGAGCAGTACTTC	CASSSGQGAHEQYF
TRBV12-3/TRBV12-4	TRBD1	.	TRBJ2-7	TGTGCCAGCAGTGGACAGGGGTCGTACGAGCAGTACTTC	CASSGQGSYEQYF
TRBV7-9	.	once	TRBJ1-5	TGTGCCAGCACCCGGGGGGATCAGCCCCAGCATTTT	CASTRGDQPQHF
TRBV7-9	.	.	TRBJ1-5	TGTGCCAGCAGCTCGGACAATAGCAATCAGCCCCAGCATTTT	CASSSDNSNQPQHF
TRBV9	TRBD2	.	TRBJ2-7	TGTGCCAGCAGCGTAACTAGCGGGAACAACGAGCAGTACTTC	CASSVTSGNNEQYF
TRBV30	.	.	TRBJ1-3	TGTGCCTGGAGTGTAAAAGGGATCTCTGGAAACACCATATATTTT	CAWSVKGISGNTIYF
TRBV29-1	.	.	TRBJ1-5	TGCAGCGTCTCGGTCTCCTCCGGGAATCAGCCCCAGCATTTT	CSVSVSSGNQPQHF
TRBV19	.	.	TRBJ2-5	TGTGCCAGTAGTCAAGGGACAAAAGAGACCCAGTACTTC	CASSQGTKETQYF
TRBV5-6	.	.	TRBJ2-7	TGTGCCAGCGGCAACGGGGTTATGACCGGCTACGAGCAGTACTTC	CASGNGVMTGYEQYF